The present entry profiles one T cell receptor (beta chain) with its context. Its matching antigen is unknown. This was a deep-level run. Produced via immunoSEQ multiplex PCR; TCRdb's table is partial and in-frame only. The sample lists about 2,500,000 clones, 90% to 95% occurring once. This specimen belongs to a study of shared clonotypes between healthy human individuals. Looking at the study overall: The plates for each donor numbered three CD4 naive, three CD4 memory, two CD8 naive and one CD8 memory. Study-wide findings and caveats: Clonotypes shared by all four donors outscored non-shared clonotypes in generation probability. Sequencing depth was expected to influence donor clonotype sharing.

The CDR3 extends over 15 amino acids. In germline, CDR1 is SNHLY, CDR2 FYNNEI. The V end lost 7 bases, the J end lost 0 bases, and 15 bases lay between the germline ends. This clonotype originated in a man aged 18-30 years in good health. V and J are TRBV2 and TRBJ1-1, with D hard to call. The material sequenced was naive CD4+ T cells sorted from blood. Noted subset: CD45RA+ positively selected. The CDR3: CASILRALMNTEAFF. For the CDR3, the DNA is TGTGCCAGCATCCTTAGGGCCTTGATGAACACTGAAGCTTTCTTT.